This T cell receptor (beta chain) emerged from a study of cytomegalovirus exposure and HLA in healthy donors. General study findings and limits: Presence/absence analyses assumed roughly uniform sequencing depth across donors. Among donors in an Asian-associated ancestry cluster, a later analysis reportedly found fewer N-insertions than the roughly 610-donor mean.

Primers for the PCR totalled 60 Vbeta and 13 Jbeta. Per the authors' pipeline: Counted up in a later analysis, unique TCR beta chains came to about 80 million, with around 10 million shared. TCRdb keeps only in-frame clones here, not all; method: immunoSEQ multiplex PCR. V, J and clone size reflect that table, while D and trimming were determined from the DNA. The sample lists around 94,000 clones, 78% seen once, with 4.5% to 5.5% in the top ten. This clone was recorded a few times. The antigen remains undetermined. Trimming took 1 base from V and 5 from J; bases not matched to a gene: 7. The CDR3 has 15 residues. Germline CDR1 MNHEY, CDR2 SMNVEV (reference sequence).

This sequence was found in a woman aged 40 to 50 in good health and CMV-seropositive. The V and J genes are TRBV27 and TRBJ2-7, with TRBD2 matching 8 bases. Sequenced sample: PBMCs. CDR3 DNA sequence: TGTGCCAGCAGTTTATGGCTAGCGGGCCCTCACGAGCAGTACTTC. Translation gives CASSLWLAGPHEQYF.